This is a list of T cell receptor beta chains from one sample in a study of human T cells and chemical hapten exposure. TCRdb re-called the RACE reads with MiXCR, one entry per CDR3 protein. Of 95,000 to 150,000 distinct CDR3 sequences listed, about an eighth are singletons. This specimen consisted of whole blood, obtained in connection with sensitization to the hapten diphenylcyclopropenone (DPC). The receptors were sampled from a man between 18 and 29 years old with alopecia areata. Some clones in this sample may be carry-over from other donors' samples. CDR3s include the opening cysteine and the closing phenylalanine or tryptophan. D genes are given only for firm matches. Size values are once, few and many counts, or a class for expanded clones, and some rows have none.

j_call	v_call	d_call	clone_size	cdr3_aa	cdr3_nt
TRBJ1-1	TRBV6-2/TRBV6-3	TRBD1	-	CASSYPTQGRNTEAFF	TGTGCCAGCAGTTACCCTACACAGGGGCGCAACACTGAAGCTTTCTTT
TRBJ2-1	TRBV19	-	many	CASSLRQRHEQFF	TGTGCCAGTAGTTTACGACAGCGCCATGAGCAGTTCTTC
TRBJ2-6	TRBV6-1	TRBD2	many	CIAGGLKSSGANVLTF	TGTATAGCGGGCGGGCTGAAGAGCTCTGGGGCCAACGTCCTGACTTTC
TRBJ1-6	TRBV12-3/TRBV12-4	TRBD1	-	CATSDRVDYNSPLHF	TGTGCCACCTCGGACAGGGTGGACTATAATTCACCCCTCCACTTT
TRBJ2-3	TRBV11-3	TRBD2	few	CASSFAGGLSDTQYF	TGTGCCAGCAGCTTCGCGGGGGGGCTCTCAGATACGCAGTATTTT
TRBJ1-3	TRBV11-2	-	-	CASSYDKLGGNTIYF	TGTGCCAGCAGCTATGACAAATTGGGCGGAAACACCATATATTTT
TRBJ1-3	TRBV11-2	-	few	CASSLDHLARRAGNTIYF	TGTGCCAGCAGCTTAGATCACCTCGCCAGACGGGCTGGAAACACCATATATTTT
TRBJ1-1	TRBV6-6	-	few	CASSYTLGGRTTEAFF	TGTGCCAGCAGTTACACCCTGGGAGGGAGGACCACTGAAGCTTTCTTT
TRBJ2-5	TRBV10-3	-	-	CAISEWGLPQETQYF	TGTGCCATCAGTGAGTGGGGCTTGCCCCAAGAGACCCAGTACTTC
TRBJ1-1	TRBV18	TRBD1	few	CASSLGQGVQTEAFF	TGTGCCAGCTCACTCGGACAGGGGGTTCAGACTGAAGCTTTCTTT
TRBJ2-5	TRBV28	-	few	CASSSQEQETQYF	TGTGCCAGCAGTTCCCAAGAGCAAGAGACCCAGTACTTC
TRBJ2-5	TRBV3-1	-	many	CASSPIGPGLGEGTQYF	TGTGCCAGCAGCCCCATAGGGCCGGGACTGGGGGAAGGGACCCAGTACTTC
TRBJ2-1	TRBV28	TRBD2	few	CASTPPGLAGGNEQFF	TGTGCCAGCACCCCCCCAGGACTAGCGGGGGGCAATGAGCAGTTCTTC
TRBJ2-3	TRBV3-1	-	few	CASSRRRADTQYF	TGTGCCAGCAGCCGCCGGCGGGCAGATACGCAGTATTTT
TRBJ2-3	TRBV5-1	-	few	CASSSEMLADTQYF	TGCGCCAGCAGCTCCGAGATGTTAGCGGATACGCAGTATTTT
TRBJ1-2	TRBV20-1	TRBD1	many	CSASPRDRDGYTF	TGCAGTGCTAGCCCCCGGGACAGAGATGGCTACACCTTC
TRBJ2-1	TRBV12-3/TRBV12-4	TRBD1	many	CASSQTQGTVNNEQFF	TGTGCCAGCAGTCAAACACAGGGGACGGTCAACAATGAGCAGTTCTTC
TRBJ1-1	TRBV6-2/TRBV6-3	-	many	CASSHHGTEAFF	TGTGCCAGCAGCCATCACGGGACTGAAGCTTTCTTT
TRBJ2-1	TRBV2	-	few	CASKILRQFF	TGTGCCAGCAAGATTCTGCGGCAGTTCTTC
TRBJ1-6	TRBV4-2	TRBD1	-	CASSQGATGGGNSPLHF	TGTGCCAGCAGCCAAGGCGCTACAGGGGGTGGGAATTCACCCCTCCACTTT
TRBJ1-4	TRBV7-9	-	many	CASSLSRTAANEKLFF	TGTGCCAGCAGCCTTTCTCGGACCGCCGCTAATGAAAAACTGTTTTTT
TRBJ2-3	TRBV2	TRBD1	-	CASRGPGTGSDTQYF	TGTGCCAGCAGGGGACCCGGGACAGGGTCAGATACGCAGTATTTT
TRBJ1-3	TRBV4-3	-	-	CASSQDISGNTIYF	TGCGCCAGCAGCCAAGACATTTCTGGAAACACCATATATTTT
TRBJ2-3	TRBV7-2	-	-	CASSWTDTQYF	TGTGCCAGCAGCTGGACAGATACGCAGTATTTT
TRBJ2-2	TRBV24-1	-	few	CATSDQTGSGELFF	TGTGCCACCAGTGATCAAACAGGGTCCGGGGAGCTGTTTTTT
TRBJ1-1	TRBV28	-	many	CASRPQDRLNTEAFF	TGTGCCAGCAGACCTCAAGACAGACTGAACACTGAAGCTTTCTTT
TRBJ2-1	TRBV12-3/TRBV12-4	-	-	CAIQTGPSSYNEQFF	TGTGCCATTCAAACAGGGCCGAGCTCCTACAATGAGCAGTTCTTC
TRBJ2-6	TRBV9	-	few	CASTFDSGANVLTF	TGTGCCAGTACCTTTGACTCTGGGGCCAACGTCCTGACTTTC
TRBJ2-5	TRBV24-1	-	few	CATSDWAAGQETQYF	TGTGCCACCAGTGATTGGGCGGCAGGCCAAGAGACCCAGTACTTC